This TCR beta chain was sequenced during a study of cytomegalovirus exposure and HLA in healthy donors (dated by TCRdb to the late 2010s). In the study overall: According to an earlier analysis of around 600 of the donors, about 170 million T cells yielded approximately 120 million unique TCR beta sequences and 276 Gb of sequence data. Donor age, sex, ethnicity and CMV serostatus were compiled alongside the repertoire data. Every discovery cohort repertoire had been produced on one sequencing platform. In an earlier analysis of roughly 540 of the donors, high-throughput TCR beta sequencing was used to judge whether each TCR beta V gene segment behaved as functional or pseudogenic. On average, about 240,000 unique TCR beta nucleotide sequences were sequenced per donor among more than 350 genotyped donors of the cohort, with approximately 18% of those sequences being non-productive. The study profiled the T cell repertoires of 550 to 700 subjects by immunosequencing and related them to cytomegalovirus serostatus. The genetic ancestry cluster associated with self-reported Caucasian donors included roughly 84% of the roughly 410 genotyped donors. HLA typing covered class I and class II loci at four-digit resolution. Roughly 300 gigabases of sequencing data and around 85 million unique TCR sequences made up an early release that covered some 640 HLA-typed donors. In a later genetic analysis, genome-wide SNP genotypes for about three fifths of the 666 donors were used, and that subset was treated as a discovery cohort. In addition to the first cohort of approximately 670 subjects, a separate validation cohort of 130 or so different subjects was used. The study combined high-throughput TCR immunosequencing, statistical association of individual TCRs with disease status, and machine learning to predict cytomegalovirus infection status. The number of donors typed differed by locus, with roughly 620-630 for A, B, C, DRB1 and DQB1, roughly 520 for DQA1, over 600 for DPA1, and 472 for DPB1. Rather than using new phenotypic data, the later analysis identified candidate immune exposures from TCR beta sequences and from how often those sequences occurred across donors. The study aimed to test whether signatures of past pathogen exposure could be identified by cataloging public T cell receptors. Because of strong linkage in the cohort, 4 to 6 DR-DQ haplotypes were treated as single units for association and clustering. In a later analysis, previously published TCR beta repertoires from hundreds of donors were re-analyzed and high-resolution HLA genotyping was added so that TCR occurrence patterns could be studied. Beyond this particular receptor, the publication reports: Strong co-occurrence of HLA alleles, especially DR and DQ, made assigning TCR associations to individual alleles difficult. In an earlier analysis of 587 of the donors, most TCR beta V segments appeared in productive rearrangements about 90% or about 30% of the time, broadly matching IMGT annotations. While some public TCRs were present in many individuals, most TCR sequences turned up only very rarely across donors. Roughly uniform sequencing depth across donors was assumed in presence/absence analyses, although this assumption may not hold. The authors suggested that the approach could potentially be extended to other disease states and immunological phenotypes. In a later analysis, HLA-associated TCR beta chains were found to be more clonally expanded and to have lower generation probabilities than equally common non-associated chains. A total of about 150 TCR beta chains were listed by the study as associated with cytomegalovirus. Some IMGT-functional V segments, including TRBV6-2 and TRBV6-3, could not be distinguished by the 87-base-pair reads and were therefore excluded. For the cohort, immune exposure information was limited to CMV serostatus. Most CMV-associated TCR beta chains appeared to be HLA-restricted in a later analysis, and the HLA associations seemed to be driven largely by CMV exposure. Seventeen rarely observed V segments, including chromosome 9 orphons, were excluded from the earlier analysis of 550 to 700 of the donors because counts were too low. At a false discovery rate of 0.05, a later analysis linked under 20,000 TCR beta sequences to specific HLA alleles. In a later analysis, TCR association rates were found to vary across HLA loci, with the most associated TCRs seen for DRB1 alleles and the fewest for HLA-C alleles. In this cohort, only TCR beta chains were sequenced, and detectable features were limited by the absence of alpha or paired-chain data. A cluster of highly shared sequence variants was judged likely to be a technical artifact of the sequencing pipeline. Linkage disequilibrium might explain the correlated functional status among segregating V segments, but an unknown experimental factor could not be excluded. Because some donors lacked HLA typing at each locus, the association tests relied only on the typed subset. Cytomegalovirus status was reported to be diagnosed by the classifier with high specificity and sensitivity in both the original and validation cohorts. In vitro tests confirmed that three of the cytomegalovirus-associated TCR beta chains recognize cytomegalovirus antigens. V-gene and J-gene trimming of TCR beta chains was associated with a missense DCLRE1C variant in a later genetic analysis, and the association was replicated in an independent cohort. A further reported finding was that TCR beta sequences accurately predicted the HLA-A and HLA-B alleles for most subjects in the first cohort. In a later genetic analysis, fewer N-insertions in productive TCRs were reported among donors in an Asian-associated ancestry cluster than the roughly 640-donor mean. Several of the top co-occurrence clusters appeared to be linked to parvovirus B19, influenza, CMV and Epstein-Barr virus, according to a later analysis.

On this clone itself: The target of this receptor is not known.

Including the terminal cysteine and phenylalanine, the CDR3 comprises 16 residues. The only DNA kept is the CDR3, 48 bases in frame from the first base. Per the germline V gene, SGHDN is the CDR1 and FVKESK is the CDR2. The V and J ends are trimmed by 4 bases and 0 bases, leaving 12 bases between them. In total, roughly 670 healthy bone marrow donors made up the cohort. All cohort members were sampled while nominally healthy, although unrecorded immune exposures were likely present. The donor was CMV seronegative and was included in the group of several hundred seronegative cohort members. Each donor provided a peripheral blood sample, and peripheral blood mononuclear cells were used for TCR beta sequencing. Genomic DNA was extracted from the blood cell samples with the Qiagen DNeasy Blood Extraction Kit. The method was the immunoSEQ multiplex PCR assay. The multiplex PCR relied on a mix of 60 forward primers for TCR Vbeta segments and 13 reverse primers for TCR Jbeta segments. The CDR3 region of rearranged TCR beta genes was amplified from genomic DNA by a multiplex PCR assay. The amplified TCR beta libraries were sequenced on the Illumina HiSeq System as 87-base-pair reads. As for how the authors treated the data: Across the 700 or so repertoires, a later analysis counted 60 million to 90 million unique TCR beta chains, around 10 million of which were shared by at least two donors. To remove PCR and sequencing errors, raw reads were error-corrected and collapsed into unique sequences using a nearest-neighbor algorithm that merged closely related sequences. Alignment of CDR3 sequences to IMGT reference sequences was used to assign V, D and J gene segments. For a sequence to be retained, a match of at least six nucleotides was required to both a V gene segment and a J gene segment. A rearrangement counted as productive if the CDR3 had no stop codons and remained in frame with V and J, and every other rearrangement counted as non-productive. Following IMGT convention, CDR3 was defined as the stretch from the second conserved V-encoded cysteine to the conserved J-encoded phenylalanine. The earlier analysis of around 640 of the donors excluded sequences that lacked an unambiguous match to a single V gene segment. An earlier analysis of about 600 of the donors called V segments functional above 56.7% productive rearrangements and segregating when the between-donor standard deviation exceeded 5%. To diagnose cytomegalovirus status from the catalog of TCR beta chain sequences, a statistical classification framework was built. V and J gene assignment, in a later analysis, came from comparing TCR nucleotide sequences with IMGT/GENE-DB human TR gene sequences. The TCRdist pipeline was used in a later analysis to assign CDR3 sequences and most-parsimonious VDJ recombination scenarios. In a later analysis, every TCR beta chain was defined by the combination of its CDR3 amino acid sequence and its V-gene family, and reads without a unique V-gene family were dropped. A later analysis removed several hundred highly shared, low-generation-probability nucleotide sequences to deal with suspected cross-contamination and a sequencing artifact. In a later analysis, a clonal expansion index for each public chain was calculated from normalized within-repertoire ranks of inferred template counts. Generation probabilities in a later analysis came from a VDJ recombination model fitted to out-of-frame rearrangements, and those results were checked against IGoR. In a later analysis, hypergeometric tests were used to score TCR-TCR, TCR-HLA and TCR-CMV co-occurrence, with a repertoire-size bias correction applied to TCR pairs. In a later analysis, false discovery rates were estimated by permuting HLA or CMV assignments 20 times. A later analysis grouped co-occurring TCRs with DBSCAN, adding TCRdist sequence similarity when clustering within HLA-allele-positive subsets. Co-occurrence clustering excluded repertoires with fewer than 30,000 or more than 120,000 public chains, plus five with anomalous nucleotide sharing. The table was pulled from immuneACCESS by TCRdb, which kept in-frame rearrangements only. Such tables lose some clones; where checked, under half of the loss comes from unresolved V genes, and the rest has no known cause. Clone size and V and J calls were adopted from that table, with D and trimming inferred from the DNA. The table for this sample records nearly 200,000 clones. In total, the top ten clones hold 0.74% of the sample.

Sequenced material: PBMCs. The chain employs TRBV14 and TRBJ1-4; no confident D gene assignment can be made. The receptor's source is a boy between 10 and 17 years old in good health and CMV-seronegative. The base sequence is TGTGCCAGCAGCCCTAGTATAGGATCAACTAATGAAAAACTGTTTTTT. The resulting protein is CASSPSIGSTNEKLFF.